Reported below is one T cell receptor (beta chain). This clone's antigen is unknown. No quality values exist for individual bases; no much larger clone is one base distant. The sample originates from a study of blood T cell repertoires in COVID-19 (dated by TCRdb to the early 2020s). In the study overall: Collaborator samples came from the United States, Italy and Spain and covered acute and convalescent phases of COVID-19. Subjects who had been exposed to COVID-19, were actively infected with it, or had recovered from it provided the deeply sampled blood TCRbeta repertoires that made up the dataset. The prospective study material was composed of cDNA or gDNA derived from T cells, B-cell-depleted T cells, or PBMCs. Where available, HLA class I and class II types were obtained from metadata supplied by the sample provider rather than from assay-based typing. Samples came from the ongoing ImmuneRACE study (first 160 participants) plus 1,254 subjects from 6 global collaborators. The repertoires were released in a freely available public database meant as a resource for research on the immune response to SARS-CoV-2. A de-identified subject ID, COVID-19 status, age in years and sex were almost always included in the sample metadata.

Overall results and qualifications from the work: Clinical and demographic metadata were provided uncurated, with the amount varying by source and participant.

V is pared back by 4 bases and J by 9 bases, with 22 bases lying between the germline termini. Per the germline V gene, SGDLS is the CDR1 and YYNGEE is the CDR2. The cysteine opens and the phenylalanine closes a CDR3 of 15 amino acids. Of all the DNA, just the CDR3 is kept, 45 bases in frame from base 1. Whole blood was collected in K2EDTA tubes by collaborating institutions according to the institutions' own protocols. For TCRbeta analysis, collaborator samples were shipped as frozen whole blood, as isolated PBMCs, or as DNA extracted from either sample type. The immunoSEQ Assay, a bias-controlled multiplex PCR, was used to amplify TCRbeta CDR3 regions from genomic DNA. The source study handled its data this way. Within the assay, amplification of reference gene primers was used to estimate how many nucleated cells each sample contained. To quantify the absolute abundance of each unique TCRbeta CDR3 rearrangement, sequence reads were collapsed and filtered. For each sample, productive Simpson clonality was calculated as the square root of Simpson's diversity index over productive rearrangements. TCRdb re-hosts the immuneACCESS table, in-frame sequences only. Its copies lack some clones; in the studies checked, an unresolved V gene accounts for under half of them, and the cause for the rest is not known. Clone size and V and J calls were adopted from that table, with D and trimming inferred from the DNA. The sample profile shows around 620,000 clones; 85% to 90% of them were found once. In total, the top ten clones hold over 0.2% of the sample.

The source is a woman under 30 with acute or convalescent COVID-19. The chain was built from TRBV9 and TRBJ1-2, with a tentative D gene TRBD1 over 6 matching bases. The sample consisted of peripheral blood. Read as DNA, the sequence is TGTGCCAGCAGCCCCCGTGAGGGGGAGGGCGAGAGCTACACCTTC. It codes for CASSPREGEGESYTF.